The sequence of this T cell receptor (beta chain) was determined in a study of T-cell memory formation after mild COVID-19. Study overall: Largely donor-specific TCR clusters were found.

V was pared by 5 bases and J by 5 bases, with 11 bases of the junction left unmatched. Germline assignment: CDR1 LGHNA and CDR2 YSLEER. CDR3 length equals 15 residues. TCRdb processed the 5' RACE reads anew with MiXCR; each CDR3 protein has one entry. The sample records about 360,000 distinct CDR3 sequences, 10% to 15% being singletons. This clonotype was detected only a few times. Sequencing was done on a sample of PBMCs or a T cell subset sorted from them (not recorded which). The sequence was collected from a young man who had mild COVID-19 (a few samples of this study predate the infection). Cell type and time point are not known. This chain connects TRBV4-3 to TRBJ2-5, with 7 bases that match TRBD2. The chain's CDR3 is CASSGNGGTSETQYF. CDR3 nucleotide sequence: TGCGCCAGCAGCGGTAACGGGGGGACCTCCGAGACCCAGTACTTC.